This TCR beta chain was identified in a study of glioma-infiltrating T cells. Amplification of TCR alpha and beta CDR3 regions from RNA used iRepertoire nested multiplex PCR. TCRdb recomputed calls from the multiplex PCR reads with MiXCR, one row per CDR3 protein. The table lists approximately 120,000 distinct CDR3 sequences, less than 30% of them singletons. Many counts were recorded for this clonotype. This clonotype was sampled from a human donor with low-grade glioma or glioblastoma, undergoing nonglioma brain surgery, or in good health (not recorded which). Material for sequencing was glioma tissue, nonneoplastic brain tissue, or PBMCs (not recorded which).

In DNA, the CDR3 is TGCAGTGCTACAGTCGACTCTGGAAACACCATATATTTT. This encodes CSATVDSGNTIYF. This sequence joins TRBV20-1 and TRBJ1-3, with D unresolved. The ends were cut back, 4 bases at V and 0 bases at J, with 7 bases in the middle. Per the germline V gene, CDR1 is DFQATT and CDR2 is SNEGSKA (reference sequence). The CDR3 length is 13 residues.